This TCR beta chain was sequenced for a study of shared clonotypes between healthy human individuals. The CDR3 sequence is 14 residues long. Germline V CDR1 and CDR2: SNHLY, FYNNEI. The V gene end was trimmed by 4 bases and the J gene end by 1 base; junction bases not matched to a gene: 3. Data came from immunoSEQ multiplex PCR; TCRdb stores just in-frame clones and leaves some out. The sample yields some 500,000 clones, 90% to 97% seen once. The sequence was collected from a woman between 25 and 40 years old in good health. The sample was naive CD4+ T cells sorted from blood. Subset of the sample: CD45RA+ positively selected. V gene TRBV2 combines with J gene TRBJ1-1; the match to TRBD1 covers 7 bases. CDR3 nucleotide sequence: TGTGCCAGCAGTGGGCGGGACAGGAACACTGAAGCTTTCTTT. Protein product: CASSGRDRNTEAFF.